The sequence of this TCR beta chain was determined in a study of shared clonotypes between healthy human individuals. The table came from immunoSEQ multiplex PCR; TCRdb's copy has only in-frame clones and leaves some out. Here the sample spans a few million clones, 85% to 95% being singletons. This clone was seen a single time. Antigen: not known. Whole-study findings and limits: Represented genetic and exposure-history diversity was restricted by having few donors.

The TCR was taken from a young man in good health. Some clones in this sample may be carry-over from other donors' samples. The source material was naive CD4+ T cells from PBMCs. Subset described: CD45RA+ positively selected.

The CDR3 loop is CASSLAGTLSSYEQYF. In DNA, the CDR3 is TGTGCCAGCAGCTTGGCCGGGACGTTAAGCTCCTACGAGCAGTACTTC. V and J are TRBV5-8 and TRBJ2-7, with D perhaps assigned TRBD1 or TRBD2 (5 bases each). Trimming removed 0 bases at V and 0 bases at J, with 13 bases between. CDR1 SGHTS and CDR2 YDEGEE come from the germline V gene. The CDR3 contains 16 residues.